This is a list of T cell receptor beta chains from one sample in a study of Ad26.COV2.S vaccination and SARS-CoV-2 variants. Assay: immunoSEQ multiplex PCR; the TCRdb copy retains only in-frame clones and omits some. The sample includes about 410,000 clones, approximately 92% of them seen just once. Sequenced material: peripheral blood, taken in a trial of Ad26.COV2.S vaccine versus placebo. These receptors came from a person aged 18-60 years who received the Ad26.COV2.S COVID-19 vaccine or a placebo. Each CDR3 is given with its conserved first and last residue. Each record gives: V gene, J gene, D gene, clone size, CDR3 protein, CDR3 DNA. D genes are given only for firm matches. For some rows the clone size is stated as once, few or many, or as a class when expanded; others skip it.

>TRBV4-3|TRBJ1-5|.|.
CASSQDEGRPQHF
TGCGCCAGCAGCCAAGATGAGGGGCGGCCCCAGCATTTT
>TRBV6-5|TRBJ1-1|TRBD1|.
CASSYYQGVVNTEAFF
TGTGCCAGCAGTTACTATCAGGGGGTAGTGAACACTGAAGCTTTCTTT
>TRBV7-2|TRBJ1-5|.|.
CASSSLGPLNPQHF
TGTGCCAGCAGCTCCCTAGGCCCCCTCAATCCCCAGCATTTT
>TRBV4-3|TRBJ2-7|.|.
CASSQDQWSSSYEQYF
TGCGCCAGCAGCCAAGATCAATGGTCCTCATCCTACGAGCAGTACTTC
>TRBV4-1|TRBJ2-1|TRBD2|.
CASSMGLAANNEQFF
TGCGCCAGCAGCATGGGACTAGCGGCGAACAATGAGCAGTTCTTC
>TRBV5-1|TRBJ2-2|.|.
CASSLQPTGLELFF
TGCGCCAGCAGTCTTCAGCCCACAGGGTTGGAGCTGTTTTTT
>TRBV7-8|TRBJ2-7|TRBD2|.
CASSLAGTSGTYEQYF
TGTGCCAGCAGCTTAGCCGGGACTAGCGGAACCTACGAGCAGTACTTC
>TRBV28|TRBJ1-2|.|.
CASSLSASGYTF
TGTGCCAGCAGTTTAAGTGCGAGTGGCTACACCTTC
>TRBV6-5|TRBJ1-1|.|.
CASSKGRGEDTEAFF
TGTGCCAGCAGTAAGGGGAGGGGGGAGGACACTGAAGCTTTCTTT
>TRBV2|TRBJ2-2|TRBD1|.
CASLGQGGTGELFF
TGTGCCAGCCTAGGACAGGGTGGCACCGGGGAGCTGTTTTTT
>TRBV18|TRBJ1-4|.|.
CASSPPPDLSTNEKLFF
TGTGCCAGCTCACCACCGCCGGATTTGAGCACTAATGAAAAACTGTTTTTT
>TRBV7-2|TRBJ2-1|.|.
CASRSAESYNEQFF
TGTGCCAGCAGGTCAGCGGAATCCTACAATGAGCAGTTCTTC
>TRBV3-1/TRBV3-2|TRBJ2-5|TRBD2|few
CASSLRGAGGSETQYF
TGTGCCAGCAGCCTCCGGGGGGCGGGGGGCTCAGAGACCCAGTACTTC
>TRBV27|TRBJ1-6|.|.
CATSGVKNSPLHF
TGTGCCACCAGCGGAGTTAAAAATTCACCCCTCCACTTT
>TRBV28|TRBJ2-7|.|.
CASSFPGSSYEQYF
TGTGCCAGCAGTTTTCCGGGAAGCTCCTACGAGCAGTACTTC
>TRBV28|TRBJ2-1|.|.
CASSYPRGSYNEQFF
TGTGCCAGCAGTTATCCCAGGGGCTCCTACAATGAGCAGTTCTTC
>TRBV7-9|TRBJ2-5|TRBD1|.
CASSFSGTARETQYF
TGTGCCAGCAGCTTTAGTGGGACAGCACGAGAGACCCAGTACTTC
>TRBV5-6|TRBJ2-7|TRBD1|once
CASSAGTGAEQYF
TGTGCCAGCAGCGCCGGGACAGGGGCCGAGCAGTACTTC
>TRBV19|TRBJ2-5|.|once
CASSPQAQETQYF
TGTGCCAGTAGTCCCCAGGCCCAAGAGACCCAGTACTTC
>TRBV5-1|TRBJ2-1|.|.
CASSLRGGSYNEQFF
TGCGCCAGCAGCTTGAGAGGGGGGTCGTACAATGAGCAGTTCTTC
>TRBV30|TRBJ1-1|.|.
CAWSRPNTEAFF
TGTGCCTGGAGTAGACCGAACACTGAAGCTTTCTTT
>TRBV10-2|TRBJ2-1|.|.
CASSDSTYNEQFF
TGCGCCAGCAGCGACAGCACCTACAATGAGCAGTTCTTC
>TRBV5-4|TRBJ1-4|TRBD1|.
CASSIDRGFSNEKLFF
TGTGCCAGCAGCATAGACAGGGGGTTTTCTAATGAAAAACTGTTTTTT
>TRBV28|TRBJ1-2|.|.
CASSLGGAGYGYTF
TGTGCCAGCAGTTTGGGAGGTGCGGGCTATGGCTACACCTTC
>TRBV28|TRBJ1-1|.|.
CASSLWREGTEAFF
TGTGCCAGCAGTTTATGGCGGGAGGGCACTGAAGCTTTCTTT
>TRBV27|TRBJ2-1|.|.
CASSVGVGEQFF
TGTGCCAGCAGTGTAGGGGTGGGTGAGCAGTTCTTC
>TRBV15|TRBJ1-4|.|once
CATSRVATNEKLFF
TGTGCCACCAGCAGAGTTGCAACTAATGAAAAACTGTTTTTT
>TRBV5-6|TRBJ2-1|TRBD2|.
CASSFLGGAYEQFF
TGTGCCAGCAGCTTCTTGGGAGGGGCATATGAGCAGTTCTTC
>TRBV28|TRBJ1-1|.|.
CASSLWNSLNTEAFF
TGTGCCAGCAGTTTATGGAACAGCCTGAACACTGAAGCTTTCTTT
>TRBV5-1|TRBJ2-7|TRBD1|.
CASSLGLRDRGSPYEQYF
TGCGCCAGCAGCTTGGGTCTCCGGGACAGGGGTAGTCCCTACGAGCAGTACTTC
>TRBV28|TRBJ1-2|TRBD1|.
CASSQTGTGSFGYTF
TGTGCCAGCAGCCAGACCGGGACAGGGTCGTTTGGCTACACCTTC
>TRBV7-2|TRBJ2-2|TRBD1|once
CASSPDRANTGELFF
TGTGCCAGCAGCCCCGACAGGGCGAACACCGGGGAGCTGTTTTTT
>TRBV30|TRBJ2-2|.|once
CAWSMGIWGHTGELFF
TGTGCCTGGAGTATGGGGATTTGGGGGCATACCGGGGAGCTGTTTTTT
>TRBV2|TRBJ2-2|TRBD1|.
CASDQDRTNTGELFF
TGTGCCAGCGATCAGGACAGGACGAACACCGGGGAGCTGTTTTTT
>TRBV20-1|TRBJ2-1|.|.
CSARDYNEQFF
TGCAGTGCCAGGGACTACAATGAGCAGTTCTTC
>TRBV14|TRBJ2-7|.|.
CASSQWGADEQYF
TGTGCCAGCAGCCAGTGGGGGGCGGACGAGCAGTACTTC
>TRBV7-2|TRBJ2-7|TRBD2|.
CASSALAGGVYEQYF
TGTGCCAGCAGCGCCCTAGCGGGGGGAGTTTACGAGCAGTACTTC
>TRBV10-2|TRBJ2-7|.|.
CASYKGGSYEQYF
TGCGCCAGTTACAAGGGGGGGTCCTACGAGCAGTACTTC
>TRBV11-2|TRBJ2-1|TRBD2|.
CASSLEVSGALSYNEQFF
TGTGCCAGCAGCTTAGAGGTTAGCGGGGCCTTATCCTACAATGAGCAGTTCTTC
>TRBV5-1|TRBJ2-5|TRBD2|once
CASSLVAGAAETQYF
TGCGCCAGCAGCTTGGTAGCGGGGGCGGCGGAGACCCAGTACTTC
>TRBV7-2|TRBJ1-4|.|.
CASSLNIYNEKLFF
TGTGCCAGCAGCTTAAACATCTATAATGAAAAACTGTTTTTT
>TRBV7-6|TRBJ2-5|TRBD1|once
CASSFAPGQGKTQYF
TGTGCCAGCAGCTTTGCGCCGGGACAGGGGAAGACCCAGTACTTC
>TRBV6-2/TRBV6-3|TRBJ1-2|.|.
CASSPPPFGGGYTF
TGTGCCAGCAGTCCCCCCCCTTTCGGAGGGGGCTACACCTTC
>TRBV3-1/TRBV3-2|TRBJ1-1|.|once
CASSQGSGSGYTEAFF
TGTGCCAGCAGCCAAGGATCGGGGAGTGGGTACACTGAAGCTTTCTTT